Presented here are 9 T cell receptor beta chains from one specimen sequenced in a study of T and B cells in COVID-19 patients. From blood, about 240-500 ng of genomic DNA served as TRB template. TRB rearrangements were amplified by multiplex PCR with BIOMED2 TRB-A/B primers. TCRdb used MiXCR to reprocess the multiplex PCR reads, holding one entry per CDR3 protein. In the table there are around 21,000 distinct CDR3 sequences, more than 30% of which are singletons. Sequenced: blood. These receptors came from a human donor who had recovered from COVID-19.

In this sample, this clonotype turned up a few times. J is TRBJ1-6 and V is TRBV7-6; D is undetermined. V was shortened by 5 bases and J by 11 bases, with 16 bases between the two germline ends. Per germline, CDR1 SGHVS and CDR2 FNYEAQ. The CDR3 consists of 14 residues. The CDR3 DNA sequence: TGTGCCAGCAGCCCAAACCGGAGTGCTCCACCCCTCCACTTT. This sequence encodes CASSPNRSAPPLHF.

This clonotype showed up many times. This chain connects TRBV5-4 to TRBJ2-2; D is perhaps TRBD2 (5 bases). V lost 4 bases and J lost 4, with 23 bases in between. CDR1 SGHNT and CDR2 YYREEE come from the germline V gene (reference sequence). The CDR3 contains 18 residues. DNA of the CDR3: TGTGCCAGCAGCCTCCCGGCGGGCCGTCGAGGCCCCACCGGGGAGCTGTTTTTT. Its protein product is CASSLPAGRRGPTGELFF.

The sample holds a few counts of this clonotype. The rearrangement uses TRBV18 and TRBJ2-1, with TRBD2 identical over 10 bases. The germline V gene has CDR1 KGHSH and CDR2 LQKENI. This CDR3 contains 17 residues. V shed 5 bases, J shed 2 bases, and the junction held 9 bases outside the gene matches. CDR3 region: CASSETGTSVTYNEQFF. The CDR3 DNA reads TGTGCCAGCTCAGAAACCGGGACTAGCGTAACCTACAATGAGCAGTTCTTC.

There are a few counts of this clonotype. The rearrangement uses TRBV6-5 and TRBJ2-7; 11 nucleotides align to TRBD1. Germline CDR1 is MNHEY and CDR2 is SVGAGI. Trimming removed 5 bases from V and 7 bases from J; junction bases left unmatched: 13. The CDR3 is 16 residues long. The CDR3 DNA sequence: TGTGCCAGCAGTCCAATAGGGACAGGGGGGTTGTGGGAGCAGTACTTC. It codes for CASSPIGTGGLWEQYF.

By share of the sample, this clonotype is medium-sized. The chain combines TRBV12-3 or TRBV12-4 with TRBJ2-5; D is unclear. The CDR3 has 15 amino acids. The V end was cut by 2 bases, the J end by 4 bases, with 14 bases between. The CDR3 region has the DNA TGTGCCAGCAGTTTAACTGTGGGTGGTGGAGAGACCCAGTACTTC. Translation: CASSLTVGGGETQYF.

This clonotype was recorded at least ten times. The CDR3 nucleotides are TGTGCCAGCAGCTCCCCGGGACAAAGCACAGATACGCAGTATTTT. It is translated as CASSSPGQSTDTQYF. V and J are TRBV5-4 and TRBJ2-3; D may be TRBD1 (6 bases). Trimming took 3 bases from V and 0 from J, leaving 11 bases between them. CDR1 and CDR2 (germline): SGHNT, YYREEE (reference sequence). The CDR3 has 15 amino acids.

CDR3 DNA sequence: TGTGCCTGGAGCCCCAGGGGGGTTGGGCGGAACACTGAAGCTTTCTTT. Translated: CAWSPRGVGRNTEAFF. This rearrangement joins TRBV30 to TRBJ1-1, with 7 bases matching TRBD1. The trim removed 3 bases at V and 1 base at J, leaving 11 bases unmatched. CDR3 size: 16 residues. Germline lookup yields CDR1 GTSNPN and CDR2 SVGIG (reference sequence).

This clonotype has just a few counts. The J gene is TRBJ1-1, the V gene TRBV19; TRBD1 matches 9 bases. V was clipped by 1 base and J by 7 bases; unmatched bases: 10. Germline V CDR1 and CDR2: LNHDA, SQIVND (reference sequence). The CDR3 is 16 residues long. CDR3 DNA sequence: TGTGCCAGTAGTATAGCCCCCGGGACAGGGACCATTGAAGCTTTCTTT. Encoded protein: CASSIAPGTGTIEAFF. Drawing the rest from reference TRBV19 and TRBJ1-1, the complete variable domain is DGGITQSPKYLFRKEGQNVTLSCEQNLNHDAMYWYRQDPGQGLRLIYYSQIVNDFQKGDIAEGYSVSREKKESFPLTVTSAQKNPTAFYLCASSIAPGTGTIEAFFGQGTRLTVV.

This clonotype was picked up many times. The chain's CDR3 is CASKGDRGRLSEQYF. As DNA, the CDR3 is TGTGCCAGCAAAGGGGACAGGGGGCGACTTTCCGAGCAGTACTTC. The chain links TRBV6-1 to TRBJ2-7, with 12 bases lining up with TRBD1. Unmatched junction bases numbered 10, after V lost 7 bases and J lost 6 bases. Germline V gives CDR1 MNHNS, CDR2 SASEGT. The CDR3 runs to 15 residues.